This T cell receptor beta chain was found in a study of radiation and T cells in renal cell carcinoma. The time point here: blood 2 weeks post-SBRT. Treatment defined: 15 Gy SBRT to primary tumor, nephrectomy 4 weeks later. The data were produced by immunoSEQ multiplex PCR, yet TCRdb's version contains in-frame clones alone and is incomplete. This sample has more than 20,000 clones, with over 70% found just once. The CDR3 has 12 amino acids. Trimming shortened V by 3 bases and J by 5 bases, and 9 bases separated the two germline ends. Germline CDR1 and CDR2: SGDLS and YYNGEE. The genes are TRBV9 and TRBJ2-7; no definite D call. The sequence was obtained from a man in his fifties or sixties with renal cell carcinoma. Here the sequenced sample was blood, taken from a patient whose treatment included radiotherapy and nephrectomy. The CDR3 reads CASSEDGNEQYF. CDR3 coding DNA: TGTGCCAGCAGCGAGGATGGGAACGAGCAGTACTTC.